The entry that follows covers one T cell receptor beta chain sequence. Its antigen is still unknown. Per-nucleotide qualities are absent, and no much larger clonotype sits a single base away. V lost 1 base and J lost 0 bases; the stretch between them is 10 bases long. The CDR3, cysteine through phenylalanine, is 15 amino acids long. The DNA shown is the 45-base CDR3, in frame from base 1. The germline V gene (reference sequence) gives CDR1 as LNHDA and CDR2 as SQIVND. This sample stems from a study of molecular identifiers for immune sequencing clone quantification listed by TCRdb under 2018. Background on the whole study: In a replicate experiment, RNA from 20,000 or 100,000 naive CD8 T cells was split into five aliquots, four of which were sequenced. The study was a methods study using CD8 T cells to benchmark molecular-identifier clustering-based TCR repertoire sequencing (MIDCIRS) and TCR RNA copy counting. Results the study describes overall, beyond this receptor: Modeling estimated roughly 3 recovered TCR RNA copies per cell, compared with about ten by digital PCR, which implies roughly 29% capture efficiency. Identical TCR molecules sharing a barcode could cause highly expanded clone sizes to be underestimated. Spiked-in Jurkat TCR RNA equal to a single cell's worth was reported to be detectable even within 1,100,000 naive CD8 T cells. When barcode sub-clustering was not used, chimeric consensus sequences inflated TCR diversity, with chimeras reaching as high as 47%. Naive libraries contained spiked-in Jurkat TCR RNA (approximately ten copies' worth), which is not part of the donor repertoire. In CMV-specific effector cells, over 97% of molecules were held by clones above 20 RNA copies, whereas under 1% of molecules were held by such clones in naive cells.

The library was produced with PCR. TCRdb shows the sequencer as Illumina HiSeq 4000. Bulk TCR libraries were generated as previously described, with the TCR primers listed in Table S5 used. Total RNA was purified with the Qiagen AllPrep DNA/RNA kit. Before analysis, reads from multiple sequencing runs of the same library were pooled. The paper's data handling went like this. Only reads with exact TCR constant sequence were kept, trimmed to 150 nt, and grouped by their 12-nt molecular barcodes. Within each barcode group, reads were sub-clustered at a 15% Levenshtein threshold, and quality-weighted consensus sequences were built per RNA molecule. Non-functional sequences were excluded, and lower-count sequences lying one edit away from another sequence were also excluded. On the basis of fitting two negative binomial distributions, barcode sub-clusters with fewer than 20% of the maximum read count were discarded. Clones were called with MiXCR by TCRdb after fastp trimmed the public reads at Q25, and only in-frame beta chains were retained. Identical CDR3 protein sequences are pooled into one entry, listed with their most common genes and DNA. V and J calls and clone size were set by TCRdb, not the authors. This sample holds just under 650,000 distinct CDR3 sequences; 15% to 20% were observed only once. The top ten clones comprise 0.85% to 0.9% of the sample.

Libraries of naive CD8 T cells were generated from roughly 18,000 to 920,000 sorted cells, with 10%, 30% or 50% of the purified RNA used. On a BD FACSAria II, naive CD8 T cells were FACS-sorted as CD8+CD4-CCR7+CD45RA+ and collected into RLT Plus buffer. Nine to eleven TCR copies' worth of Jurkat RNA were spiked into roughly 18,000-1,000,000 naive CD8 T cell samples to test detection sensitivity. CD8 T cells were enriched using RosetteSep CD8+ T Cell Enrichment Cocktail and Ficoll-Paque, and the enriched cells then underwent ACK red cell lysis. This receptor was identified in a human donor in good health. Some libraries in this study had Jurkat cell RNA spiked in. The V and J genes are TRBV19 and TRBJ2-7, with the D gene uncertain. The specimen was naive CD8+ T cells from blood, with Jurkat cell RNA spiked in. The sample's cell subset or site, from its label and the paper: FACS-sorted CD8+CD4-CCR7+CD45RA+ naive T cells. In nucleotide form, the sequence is TGTGCCAGTAGTATAGGCCTGGGCGTCTCCTACGAGCAGTACTTC. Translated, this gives CASSIGLGVSYEQYF.